These 12 T cell receptor beta chains were sequenced from one sample in a study. TCRdb independently ran MiXCR on the RT-PCR reads; one entry per CDR3 protein. The data show about 6,000 distinct CDR3 sequences, approximately 91% seen once. The source material was memory CD4+ T cells from blood. Receptors originate from a female donor in good health, serving as a healthy control.

As concerns this clonotype: Little can be read into the size of this beta chain, an off-target read in a library designed for alpha chains. The chain carries TRBV7-2 and TRBJ2-3; maybe TRBD2 (5 bases). The V end lost 5 bases, the J end lost 1 base, and 13 bases lay between the germline ends. This CDR3 comprises 15 residues. Looked up from germline, CDR1 is SGHTA and CDR2 is FQGNSA. CDR3 region: CASSRSGVGTDTQYF. In DNA, the CDR3 is TGTGCCAGCAGCCGGAGCGGTGTAGGCACAGATACGCAGTATTTT.

A note on this clonotype: As an off-target read in a library built for alpha chains, this beta chain has a frequency of little significance. The V and J genes are TRBV29-1 and TRBJ2-3; D might be TRBD2 (5 bases). This CDR3 spans 13 amino acids. The germline V gene has CDR1 SQVTM and CDR2 ANQGSEA. Trimming removed 7 bases from V and 5 bases from J, with 16 bases in between. In DNA, the CDR3 is TGCAGCGCCGGTCCGAGGGAGCAAGATACGCAGTATTTT. Protein: CSAGPREQDTQYF.

The table lists this clonotype with a count of one. Since the library was made to target alpha chains, this beta chain is a stray read and its abundance is not meaningful. The CDR3 loop reads CSASEGGWTEAFF. CDR3 nucleotide sequence: TGCAGTGCTAGTGAAGGAGGTTGGACTGAAGCTTTCTTT. The V and J genes are TRBV20-1 and TRBJ1-1, with D uncertain. Deletions cut 3 bases from V and 5 bases from J, with 13 bases between. This CDR3 is built from 13 residues. Germline CDR1 is DFQATT and CDR2 is SNEGSKA (reference sequence).

Comment on this clonotype: This beta chain is a stray sequence in a library constructed for alpha chains; its clone size is not meaningful. The chain uses TRBV5-6 and TRBJ1-1; 8 positions match TRBD1. V dropped 9 bases and J dropped 0; count of bases not matched to a gene: 10. CDR1 SGHDT and CDR2 YYEEEE come from the germline V gene. This CDR3 has 15 residues. The CDR3 sequence: CATNRGGFVNTEAFF. In DNA form, the CDR3 reads TGTGCCACCAACAGGGGGGGGTTCGTGAACACTGAAGCTTTCTTT. The full variable domain, completed using reference TRBV5-6 and TRBJ1-1, is DAGVTQSPTHLIKTRGQQVTLRCSPKSGHDTVSWYQQALGQGPQFIFQYYEEEERQRGNFPDRFSGHQFPNYSSELNVNALLLGDSALYLCATNRGGFVNTEAFFGQGTRLTVV.

Points on this clonotype: This beta chain appears as a stray read in a library generated for alpha chains; its size is not informative. J is TRBJ2-2 and V is TRBV6-2 or TRBV6-3; no firm D call. Germline V gene sequence: CDR1 MNHEY, CDR2 SVGEGT. Trimming shortened V by 2 bases and J by 5 bases, and 3 bases separated the two germline ends. The CDR3 is 12 amino acids. The CDR3 loop is CASSYNTGELFF. In DNA, the CDR3 is TGTGCCAGCAGTTACAATACCGGGGAGCTGTTTTTT.

About this clonotype: This beta chain came through as a stray read in a library set up for alpha chains, and its size says little. The gene calls are TRBV5-1 and TRBJ2-7; 8 positions agree with TRBD2. Per the germline V gene, CDR1 is SGHRS and CDR2 is YFSETQ. With 0 bases clipped from V and 4 bases from J, the junction kept 6 bases outside the gene matches. The CDR3 spans 15 residues. This CDR3 reads CASSLEPSGQYEQYF. CDR3 in DNA: TGCGCCAGCAGCTTGGAACCTAGCGGGCAATACGAGCAGTACTTC.

The count of this clonotype is one. Being off target in a library aimed at alpha chains, this beta chain has a size of little meaning. The V call is TRBV20-1, the J call TRBJ2-3; TRBD2 matches 10 bases. Germline V lookup: CDR1 DFQATT, CDR2 SNEGSKA (reference sequence). The CDR3 is 16 residues long. V was pared by 0 bases and J by 6 bases, with 9 bases of the junction left unmatched. CDR3 residues: CSARDREREGLDTQYF. In DNA, the CDR3 is TGCAGTGCTAGAGATCGCGAGCGGGAGGGCCTGGATACGCAGTATTTT.

About this clonotype: A library made for alpha chains picked up this beta chain off target, so its size means little. This chain joins TRBV6-1 and TRBJ1-6; 8 positions match TRBD1. CDR1 and CDR2 (germline): MNHNS, SASEGT. The CDR3 covers 16 residues. The ends lost 6 bases at V and 2 bases at J; junction bases unmatched: 6. CDR3 nucleotides: TGTGCCAGCAGGCGGGGACAGGAGACCTATAATTCACCCCTCCACTTT. This sequence encodes CASRRGQETYNSPLHF.

Only a few counts were recorded for this clonotype. Since the library was made to target alpha chains, this beta chain is a stray read and its abundance is not meaningful. This chain links TRBV20-1 with TRBJ2-5, with no clear D. V shed 5 bases and J shed 5 bases, with 12 bases lying between them. The CDR3 spans 12 residues. Germline values: CDR1 DFQATT, CDR2 SNEGSKA (reference sequence). CDR3 bases: TGCAGTGCTGGTCAAGGGAAGGAGACCCAGTACTTC. Protein product: CSAGQGKETQYF.

About this clonotype itself: This beta chain appears as a stray read in a library generated for alpha chains; its size is not informative. The chain combines TRBV7-2 with TRBJ2-5, with unresolved D. The length of the CDR3 is 12 residues. V shed 4 bases and J shed 5 bases, with 8 bases lying between them. Looked up from germline, CDR1 is SGHTA and CDR2 is FQGNSA. The CDR3 nucleotides are TGTGCCAGCAGCTCTCCCGGGGAGACCCAGTACTTC. Translated, it gives CASSSPGETQYF. Combining the CDR3 with reference TRBV7-2 and TRBJ2-5 gives the whole variable domain GAGVSQSPSNKVTEKGKDVELRCDPISGHTALYWYRQSLGQGLEFLIYFQGNSAPDKSGLPSDRFSAERTGGSVSTLTIQRTQQEDSAVYLCASSSPGETQYFGPGTRLLVL.

On this clonotype itself: Being off target in a library aimed at alpha chains, this beta chain has a size of little meaning. This chain joins TRBV20-1 and TRBJ2-7; 7 nucleotides agree with TRBD1. From germline, CDR1 is DFQATT and CDR2 SNEGSKA (reference sequence). With 3 bases clipped from V and 3 bases from J, the junction kept 8 bases outside the gene matches. CDR3 length: 14 amino acids. The CDR3 is CSARPNPGGYEQYF. In nucleotides, the CDR3 is TGCAGTGCTAGGCCCAATCCAGGGGGCTACGAGCAGTACTTC.

As to this clonotype: This beta chain slipped into a library made for alpha chains as a stray read, so its size is not meaningful. This chain uses TRBV7-2 with TRBJ2-3; no clear D gene. The germline V and J ends were trimmed by 5 bases and 5 bases, with 11 bases remaining between them. Germline V CDR1 and CDR2: SGHTA, FQGNSA. The CDR3 totals 13 residues. CDR3 in amino acids: CASSELPGDTQYF. CDR3 sequence (DNA): TGTGCCAGCAGCGAGCTGCCCGGAGATACGCAGTATTTT. The full variable domain, its missing parts supplied by reference TRBV7-2 and TRBJ2-3, is GAGVSQSPSNKVTEKGKDVELRCDPISGHTALYWYRQSLGQGLEFLIYFQGNSAPDKSGLPSDRFSAERTGGSVSTLTIQRTQQEDSAVYLCASSELPGDTQYFGPGTRLTVL.